The 29 T cell receptor beta chains below all came from one sample that was sequenced in a study of memory CD4+ T cells and cytomegalovirus serostatus. The sort gate was single viable CD3+CD4+CD8-CD45RO+ cells for memory CD4+ T cells. The method was immunoSEQ multiplex PCR; TCRdb's version includes in-frame clones alone and lacks a portion of them. The sample yields around 45,000 clones, about 70% seen once. The material sequenced was memory CD4+ T cells from blood. The receptors come from an adult in good health and CMV-seropositive.

This clone was seen only once. J is TRBJ2-7 and V is TRBV21-1; the table's D call, TRBD1, has no DNA check behind it. TRBV21-1 is a known pseudogene. The CDR3 runs 17 residues. The chain's CDR3 is CASSKFTAVGTGDGQYF. The CDR3 DNA sequence: TGTGCCAGCAGCAAATTTACAGCGGTCGGGACAGGGGACGGGCAGTACTTC.

V is TRBV7-8 and J is TRBJ2-7; TRBD1 is a possible D gene (5 bases). CDR3 length: 13 residues. Germline-derived CDR1 and CDR2 are SGHVS and FQNEAQ. Trimming shortened V by 1 base and J by 5 bases, and 9 bases separated the two germline ends. In nucleotides, the CDR3 is TGTGCCAGCAGCTTAGGTCAGGGCCACGAGCAGTACTTC. This sequence encodes CASSLGQGHEQYF.

J is TRBJ2-3 and V is TRBV10-1; D tentatively reads TRBD1 or TRBD2 (5 bases each). This CDR3 is built from 13 residues. Trimming shortened V by 10 bases and J by 5 bases, and 16 bases separated the two germline ends. In germline, CDR1 is WNHNN, CDR2 SYGVQD (reference sequence). CDR3 protein: CATGASGEDTQYF. The CDR3 nucleotides read TGCGCCACCGGGGCCTCCGGCGAAGATACGCAGTATTTT.

V is TRBV6-1 and J is TRBJ1-1; possible D gene TRBD1, 5 bases. Trimming removed 7 bases at V and 3 bases at J, with 15 bases between. From germline, CDR1 is MNHNS and CDR2 SASEGT. The CDR3 consists of 14 residues. The DNA of the CDR3 is TGTGCCAGCAACCTCGACACGGGGGACACTGAAGCTTTCTTT. This encodes CASNLDTGDTEAFF.

The gene calls are TRBV7-9 and TRBJ1-5, with a tentative D call TRBD1 (5 bases). Germline CDR1 reads SEHNR; CDR2 reads FQNEAQ (reference sequence). The CDR3 has 17 amino acids. V lost 2 bases and J 4 bases, leaving 18 bases between the germline ends. Here the CDR3 reads CASSLFSWGGENQPQHF. The CDR3 DNA sequence: TGTGCCAGCAGCTTATTTTCTTGGGGGGGGGAGAATCAGCCCCAGCATTTT.

The gene calls are TRBV13 and TRBJ1-6; D not certain. The V end lost 1 base, the J end lost 0 bases, and 10 bases lay between the germline ends. The CDR3 is 17 residues long. Germline V gene data show CDR1 as PRHDT and CDR2 as FYEKMQ (reference sequence). CDR3 sequence (DNA): TGTGCCAGCAGCTTAGCCTTCCAGAGCTCCTATAATTCACCCCTCCACTTT. Residues: CASSLAFQSSYNSPLHF.

The V and J genes are TRBV5-1 and TRBJ1-4; 9 bases map to TRBD1. CDR3 length equals 14 residues. Germline loops: CDR1 SGHRS, CDR2 YFSETQ. V was pared by 3 bases and J by 8 bases, with 5 bases of the junction left unmatched. CDR3 sequence (DNA): TGCGCCAGCAGCTCGGGACAGGGAGGCGAAAAACTGTTTTTT. Protein product: CASSSGQGGEKLFF.

The chain joins TRBV2 to TRBJ1-1; no clear D. CDR3 length: 12 residues. Germline V gives CDR1 SNHLY, CDR2 FYNNEI. Trimming pared 5 bases from V and 4 bases from J, leaving 8 bases between. CDR3 DNA sequence: TGTGCCAGCAGTCGGGGAGGCACTGAAGCTTTCTTT. Translating gives CASSRGGTEAFF.

The CDR3 loop is CASSVDAGTGPDTQYF. The CDR3 DNA reads as TGTGCCAGCAGCGTAGACGCCGGGACAGGCCCCGATACGCAGTATTTT. The gene calls are TRBV9 and TRBJ2-3; TRBD1 matches at 8 bases. The CDR3 is 16 residues long. Per germline, CDR1 SGDLS and CDR2 YYNGEE. Trimming took 0 bases from V and 6 from J; bases not matched to a gene: 9.

This clone turned up a few times. The J gene is TRBJ2-5, the V gene TRBV11-1; 8 bases are shared with TRBD2. Germline values: CDR1 SGHAT, CDR2 FQDESV (reference sequence). This CDR3 comprises 15 residues. The V and J ends lost 0 bases and 3 bases, in that order; junction bases with no gene match: 3. The chain's CDR3 is CASSLAGTREETQYF. CDR3 bases: TGTGCCAGCAGCTTAGCGGGGACTAGGGAAGAGACCCAGTACTTC.

This clone was seen only a few times. The junction departs from the called germline gene at one end, perhaps through a read error. The rearrangement joins TRBV9 to TRBJ1-6; D remains ambiguous. Germline loops: CDR1 SGDLS, CDR2 YYNGEE. This CDR3 has 15 residues. The CDR3 coding sequence is TGTGCCAGCAGCGCCGCGGGTATGCATAATGCACCCCTCCACTTT. Protein: CASSAAGMHNAPLHF.

The count of this clone is one. This rearrangement joins TRBV19 to TRBJ1-2; no firm D call. The V gene lost 4 bases and the J gene lost 1 base, with 16 bases spanning the gap. This CDR3 has 16 amino acids. The germline V gene encodes CDR1 LNHDA and CDR2 SQIVND (reference sequence). As DNA, the CDR3 is TGTGCCAGTAGTAGGAGTCGGCGGGTGAATAACTATGGCTACACCTTC. Translated: CASSRSRRVNNYGYTF.

The CDR3 here is CASSLGGAIYGYTF. CDR3 nucleotide sequence: TGTGCCAGCAGCTTAGGGGGAGCTATCTATGGCTACACCTTC. This rearrangement joins TRBV7-2 to TRBJ1-2; D is unclear. The V end was cut by 1 base, the J end by 4 bases, with 10 bases between. The CDR3 runs to 14 residues. Germline V gene sequence: CDR1 SGHTA, CDR2 FQGNSA.

This chain joins TRBV27 and TRBJ2-5, with 16 bases that match TRBD2. Germline lookup yields CDR1 MNHEY and CDR2 SMNVEV (reference sequence). The CDR3 extends over 16 amino acids. V trimming: 5 bases; J trimming: 6 bases; junction bases outside the gene matches: 6. CDR3 region: CASSMGTSGGAKTQYF. For the CDR3, the DNA is TGTGCCAGCAGTATGGGGACTAGCGGGGGGGCGAAGACCCAGTACTTC.

The chain employs TRBV14 and TRBJ1-4; 7 nucleotides line up with TRBD1. The CDR3 covers 14 residues. CDR1 SGHDN and CDR2 FVKESK come from the germline V gene. With V trimmed by 3 bases and J by 8 bases, 6 bases remained unmatched. In nucleotides, the CDR3 is TGTGCCAGCAGCCATACAGGGGCAGGCGAAAAACTGTTTTTT. Translating gives CASSHTGAGEKLFF.

This clone was recorded only once. The genes are TRBV5-1 and TRBJ2-7; TRBD1 aligns across 11 bases. Trimming removed 0 bases from V and 4 bases from J; junction bases left unmatched: 3. This CDR3 has 15 amino acids. Germline CDR1 is SGHRS and CDR2 is YFSETQ. The CDR3 sequence is CASSLEGTGGYEQYF. The DNA of the CDR3 is TGCGCCAGCAGCTTGGAGGGGACAGGGGGGTACGAGCAGTACTTC.

This chain joins TRBV10-2 and TRBJ1-5, with 8 bases lining up with TRBD1. Germline values: CDR1 WSHSY, CDR2 SAAADI. CDR3 length: 15 amino acids. The trim removed 6 bases at V and 5 bases at J, leaving 9 bases unmatched. The CDR3 nucleotides read TGCGCCAGCAGAGGTGGGACAGGTAGGGATCAGCCCCAGCATTTT. Its protein product is CASRGGTGRDQPQHF.

This chain joins TRBV7-2 and TRBJ2-1; the match to TRBD2 covers 10 bases. CDR1 SGHTA and CDR2 FQGNSA come from the germline V gene. This CDR3 has 16 amino acids. With 0 bases clipped from V and 5 bases from J, the junction kept 4 bases outside the gene matches. The CDR3 coding sequence is TGTGCCAGCAGCTTAGCCCTAGCGGGGGTTAACAATGAGCAGTTCTTC. The encoded protein is CASSLALAGVNNEQFF.

A word on this clone: The junction departs from the called germline gene at one end, perhaps through a read error. V and J are TRBV7-7 and TRBJ2-5; D is unclear. This CDR3 is built from 12 residues. CDR1 is SSHAT, CDR2 FNYEAQ, per germline (reference sequence). CDR3 amino acids: CASSRLAETQYF. For the CDR3, the DNA is TGTGCTAGCAGCCGGCTCGCAGAGACCCAGTACTTC. The complete variable domain, with remaining parts taken from reference TRBV7-7 and TRBJ2-5, reads GAGVSQSPRYKVTKRGQDVTLRCDPISSHATLYWYQQALGQGPEFLTYFNYEAQPDKSGLPSDRFSAERPEGSISTLTIQRTEQRDSAMYRCASSRLAETQYFGPGTRLLVL.

The chain recombines TRBV10-1 with TRBJ2-1; 7 nucleotides align to TRBD1. The CDR3 loop spans 13 amino acids. The junction had 7 bases not matched to a gene; V was cut back by 5 bases and J by 9 bases. Germline CDR1 reads WNHNN; CDR2 reads SYGVQD (reference sequence). CDR3 coding DNA: TGCGCCAGCAGTTCGGACAGGCAGGGTGAGCAGTTCTTC. This encodes CASSSDRQGEQFF.

The chain carries TRBV29-1 and TRBJ2-3, with D maybe TRBD1 (5 bases). CDR1 is SQVTM, CDR2 ANQGSEA, per germline. V was cut by 4 bases and J by 3 bases, with 11 bases left in between. This CDR3 comprises 13 residues. The DNA for the CDR3 is TGCAGCGTTGGAGGTGGGGCAACAGATACGCAGTATTTT. Translating it yields CSVGGGATDTQYF.

This clone appeared once. The chain recombines TRBV7-9 with TRBJ2-6; D is uncertain. Trimming shortened V by 3 bases and J by 3 bases, and 6 bases separated the two germline ends. This CDR3 has 14 residues. Germline CDR1 reads SEHNR; CDR2 reads FQNEAQ (reference sequence). CDR3 DNA sequence: TGTGCCAGCAGCTTGATAGGTGGGGCCAACGTCCTGACTTTC. It is translated as CASSLIGGANVLTF.

This chain joins TRBV19 and TRBJ2-3; D possibly corresponds to TRBD1 (6 bases). The CDR3 spans 13 residues. CDR1 LNHDA and CDR2 SQIVND come from the germline V gene (reference sequence). V dropped 10 bases and J dropped 1 base, with 12 bases sitting between them. The CDR3 region is CATRTAGTDTQYF. The CDR3 coding sequence is TGTGCCACCAGGACAGCGGGCACAGATACGCAGTATTTT.

This sequence joins TRBV19 and TRBJ1-1; a weak D match, TRBD1 (5 bases). Trimming took off 5 bases at V and 5 bases at J, with 15 bases between the two ends. The length of the CDR3 is 14 residues. Germline V gene lookup returns CDR1 LNHDA and CDR2 SQIVND (reference sequence). In DNA form, the CDR3 reads TGTGCCAGTAGTCCGGGACCAGGAAGGACTGAAGCTTTCTTT. It is translated as CASSPGPGRTEAFF. The variable domain in full, with the rest retrieved from reference TRBV19 and TRBJ1-1, is DGGITQSPKYLFRKEGQNVTLSCEQNLNHDAMYWYRQDPGQGLRLIYYSQIVNDFQKGDIAEGYSVSREKKESFPLTVTSAQKNPTAFYLCASSPGPGRTEAFFGQGTRLTVV.

This clone was seen only once. V gene TRBV13 combines with J gene TRBJ1-1, with D unclear. There are 13 residues in the CDR3. V was cut by 4 bases and J by 2 bases, with 8 bases left in between. Germline V gene data show CDR1 as PRHDT and CDR2 as FYEKMQ (reference sequence). The CDR3: CASSSTLNTEAFF. CDR3 sequence (DNA): TGTGCCAGCAGCTCAACATTAAACACTGAAGCTTTCTTT.

This chain links TRBV5-1 with TRBJ2-7; weak D call: TRBD1 (6 bases). Trimming shortened V by 1 base and J by 2 bases, and 13 bases separated the two germline ends. CDR1 is SGHRS, CDR2 YFSETQ, per germline. This CDR3 has 15 amino acids. The DNA of the CDR3 is TGCGCCAGCAGCTTGCCTTTGGCAGGGGCCTACGAGCAGTACTTC. Translating it yields CASSLPLAGAYEQYF.

The chain recombines TRBV4-1 with TRBJ1-3; possible D gene TRBD1, 6 bases. The CDR3 extends over 14 amino acids. Germline V CDR1 and CDR2: MGHRA, YSYEKL. V was cut by 5 bases and J by 4 bases, with 12 bases left in between. DNA of the CDR3: TGCGCCAGCAGCACCCGGACAGCAGGAAACACCATATATTTT. It encodes CASSTRTAGNTIYF.

This chain joins TRBV9 and TRBJ2-3; the D is unclear. Trimming took off 3 bases at V and 8 bases at J, with 19 bases between the two ends. In germline, CDR1 is SGDLS, CDR2 YYNGEE. The length of the CDR3 is 15 residues. The CDR3 here is CASSGRTVGLGTQYF. In DNA, the CDR3 is TGTGCCAGCAGCGGACGGACGGTGGGCTTGGGTACGCAGTATTTT.

This clone was seen only once. One end of the junction is discordant with germline, which a read error may explain. This rearrangement joins TRBV7-7 to TRBJ2-3; no clear D. The CDR3 extends over 14 amino acids. CDR1 is SSHAT, CDR2 FNYEAQ, per germline (reference sequence). The CDR3 is CASSLGSRTDTQYF. The CDR3 DNA sequence: TGTGCTAGCAGCTTGGGGTCCCGCACAGATACGCAGTATTTT.